Described below is a single T cell receptor beta chain sequence and its context. Its specificity is unknown. TCRdb's copy holds only in-frame clones and misses some; the assay was immunoSEQ multiplex PCR. This sample has around 2.1 million clones; 85% to 95% occur once, and the top ten carry approximately 1.7%. The sample originates from a study of shared clonotypes between healthy human individuals. Study background: Donor composition was a couple of women and a few men, aged 18 to 49. Per donor, CD8 memory used one plate, CD8 naive used two, CD4 memory used three and CD4 naive used three. Whole-study results and caveats: Clonotype sharing across several donors was observed for about 5.5% of naive CD4 clonotypes.

Unmatched junction bases numbered 16, after V lost 5 bases and J lost 4 bases. Per germline, CDR1 SEHNR and CDR2 FQNEAQ (reference sequence). CDR3 length: 18 amino acids. CD8 cells classed as naive were CD45RO-negative and positively selected for CCR7, excluding terminally differentiated effector memory CD45RA+ cells. Sequencing input: naive CD8+ T cells from PBMCs. The TCR originated in a man aged 18 to 30 in good health. Some clones in this sample may be carry-over from other donors' samples. This chain joins TRBV7-9 and TRBJ2-7; 11 positions match TRBD2. CDR3 coding DNA: TGTGCCAGCAGCCCTCGACGGACTAGCGGGCCGAGTGGATACGAGCAGTACTTC. Protein: CASSPRRTSGPSGYEQYF.